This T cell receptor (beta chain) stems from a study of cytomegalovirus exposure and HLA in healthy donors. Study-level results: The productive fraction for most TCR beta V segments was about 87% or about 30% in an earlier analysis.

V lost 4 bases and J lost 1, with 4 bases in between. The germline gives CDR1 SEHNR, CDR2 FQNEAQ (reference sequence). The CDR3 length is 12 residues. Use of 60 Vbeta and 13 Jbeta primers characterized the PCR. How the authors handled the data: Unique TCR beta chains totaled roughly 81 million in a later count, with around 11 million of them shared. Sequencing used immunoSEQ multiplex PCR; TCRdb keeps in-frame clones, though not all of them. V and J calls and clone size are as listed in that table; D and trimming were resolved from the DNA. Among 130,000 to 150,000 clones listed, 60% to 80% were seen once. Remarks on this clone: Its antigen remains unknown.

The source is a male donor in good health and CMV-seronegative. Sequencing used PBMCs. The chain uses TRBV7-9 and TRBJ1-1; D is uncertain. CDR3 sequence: CASSYSNTEAFF. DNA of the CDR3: TGTGCCAGCAGCTACTCGAACACTGAAGCTTTCTTT.